The next 25 T cell receptor beta chains were all read from a single sample in a study of blood T cell repertoires in COVID-19. Profiled with immunoSEQ multiplex PCR; TCRdb holds only in-frame clones, not every one. The sample holds some 270,000 clones, around 82% seen once. Source material: peripheral blood. These receptor sequences come from a human donor with COVID-19, enrolled during active disease. The donor label of this sample is uncertain.

The chain carries TRBV19 and TRBJ1-1, with D possibly TRBD1 on 6 matching bases. This CDR3 contains 14 residues. Per germline, CDR1 LNHDA and CDR2 SQIVND (reference sequence). The V end was cut by 8 bases, the J end by 2 bases, with 15 bases between. The CDR3 loop is CASADTGINTEAFF. The CDR3 region has the DNA TGTGCCAGTGCAGATACAGGGATTAACACTGAAGCTTTCTTT.

The chain combines TRBV7-3 with TRBJ2-3; D is perhaps TRBD2 (6 bases). This CDR3 spans 18 amino acids. CDR1 is SGHTA and CDR2 is FQGTGA in the germline V gene. V was clipped by 5 bases and J by 1 base, with 22 bases between them. The CDR3 DNA sequence: TGTGCCAGCAGCATAATAGGAAGGAGTAGCGGACGCACAGATACGCAGTATTTT. Encoded protein: CASSIIGRSSGRTDTQYF. Full variable domain (outside the CDR3, taken from reference TRBV7-3 and TRBJ2-3): GAGVSQTPSNKVTEKGKYVELRCDPISGHTALYWYRQSLGQGPEFLIYFQGTGAADDSGLPNDRFFAVRPEGSVSTLKIQRTERGDSAVYLCASSIIGRSSGRTDTQYFGPGTRLTVL.

The chain combines TRBV27 with TRBJ1-2; D may be TRBD1 (5 bases). This CDR3 has 15 residues. Germline CDR1 and CDR2: MNHEY and SMNVEV (reference sequence). The V and J ends lost 6 bases and 0 bases respectively, with 14 bases between them. Written as DNA, the CDR3 is TGTGCCAGCAGCCGTGGGCCGGGGGCTAACTATGGCTACACCTTC. Translated: CASSRGPGANYGYTF.

The chain links TRBV30 to TRBJ2-7; 8 bases fit TRBD1. Per the germline V gene, CDR1 is GTSNPN and CDR2 is SVGIG (reference sequence). The CDR3 contains 14 residues. V lost 3 bases, J lost 2 bases, and 6 bases stayed unmatched. CDR3 protein: CAWSRQGTPYEQYF. The CDR3 DNA is TGTGCCTGGAGCCGACAGGGGACCCCCTACGAGCAGTACTTC.

CDR3 amino acids: CASSLRTGYGTGELFF. CDR3 nucleotide sequence: TGTGCCAGCAGCTTACGCACAGGGTATGGCACCGGGGAGCTGTTTTTT. V is TRBV11-3 and J is TRBJ2-2; D perhaps matches TRBD1 (6 bases). The CDR3 spans 16 residues. V was pared by 2 bases and J by 4 bases, with 14 bases between. Looked up from germline, CDR1 is SGHNT and CDR2 is YENEEA.

V gene TRBV6-5 combines with J gene TRBJ1-6, with unresolved D. Between the trimmed V and J ends, which lost 6 bases and 6 bases, there was a span of 3 bases. This CDR3 contains 11 residues. Per germline, CDR1 MNHEY and CDR2 SVGAGI. This CDR3 reads CASRSNSPLHF. CDR3 nucleotides: TGTGCCAGCAGGAGTAATTCACCCCTCCACTTT.

This sequence joins TRBV2 and TRBJ2-7; TRBD1 matches at 8 bases. Looked up from germline, CDR1 is SNHLY and CDR2 is FYNNEI. The CDR3 has 13 amino acids. V trimming: 5 bases; J trimming: 3 bases; junction bases outside the gene matches: 3. CDR3 sequence (DNA): TGTGCCAGCAGTATGGACAGGGACTACGAGCAGTACTTC. It is translated as CASSMDRDYEQYF.

The J gene is TRBJ1-3, the V gene TRBV7-9; D is unclear. Germline V gene sequence: CDR1 SEHNR, CDR2 FQNEAQ (reference sequence). V lost 2 bases, J lost 0 bases, and 8 bases lay in between. The CDR3 is 15 residues long. The CDR3 nucleotides are TGTGCCAGCAGCTTAACATCCCGCTCTGGAAACACCATATATTTT. Protein: CASSLTSRSGNTIYF.

The chain recombines TRBV13 with TRBJ1-1; 9 bases are shared with TRBD1. V lost 8 bases and J lost 6; bases outside the gene matches: 13. The germline CDR1 and CDR2 sequences are PRHDT and FYEKMQ (reference sequence). The CDR3 is made up of 15 amino acids. CDR3 nucleotides: TGTGCCAGCGCAAGGGCCGGGACAGGGTTCCCTGAAGCTTTCTTT. It translates to CASARAGTGFPEAFF.

This chain connects TRBV6-4 to TRBJ1-2; 12 nucleotides match TRBD1. The junction had 6 bases not matched to a gene; V was cut back by 4 bases and J by 3 bases. Germline V CDR1 and CDR2: MRHNA, SNTAGT. This CDR3 spans 16 amino acids. CDR3 nucleotides: TGTGCCAGCAGTGCCGGGACAGGGGGCGAGGACTATGGCTACACCTTC. It is translated as CASSAGTGGEDYGYTF.

V and J are TRBV3-1 (or the pseudogene TRBV3-2) and TRBJ1-6, with 10 bases lining up with TRBD1. CDR1 is LGHDT and CDR2 is YNNKEL in the germline V gene (reference sequence). The CDR3 loop spans 15 amino acids. The V gene end was trimmed by 2 bases and the J gene end by 8 bases; junction bases not matched to a gene: 3. CDR3: CASSQMDRGDSPLHF. In nucleotides, the CDR3 is TGTGCCAGCAGCCAAATGGACAGGGGGGATTCACCCCTCCACTTT.

This chain links TRBV18 with TRBJ2-3, with D possibly TRBD2 on 6 matching bases. The germline V and J ends were trimmed by 3 bases and 3 bases, with 13 bases remaining between them. In germline, CDR1 is KGHSH, CDR2 LQKENI. The CDR3 covers 15 residues. The DNA of the CDR3 is TGTGCCAGCTCACCTCCTAGCGTGGTGACAGATACGCAGTATTTT. This gives the protein CASSPPSVVTDTQYF.

The CDR3 bases are TGTGCCACCAGCAGAGATCCGGGGATTGGCAATCAGCCCCAGCATTTT. It yields the protein CATSRDPGIGNQPQHF. V usage is TRBV15 and J usage is TRBJ1-5; D call uncertain. The CDR3 totals 16 residues. Trimming cost V 0 bases and J 2 bases, with 11 bases left between them. Germline values: CDR1 LNHNV, CDR2 YYDKDF (reference sequence).

The chain uses TRBV5-1 and TRBJ2-7; tentatively, D is TRBD2 (5 bases). The CDR3 length is 15 residues. The V end lost 0 bases, the J end lost 2 bases, and 12 bases lay between the germline ends. Germline CDR1 is SGHRS and CDR2 is YFSETQ. The CDR3 coding sequence is TGCGCCAGCAGCTTGGCCGGAGGTCTGACCTACGAGCAGTACTTC. It encodes CASSLAGGLTYEQYF.

The V call is TRBV7-2, the J call TRBJ2-6; D is possibly TRBD1 (5 bases). The V end lost 5 bases, the J end lost 4 bases, and 12 bases lay between the germline ends. From germline, CDR1 is SGHTA and CDR2 FQGNSA. The CDR3 is 15 amino acids. The CDR3 loop is CASSRGRAGANVLTF. The DNA for the CDR3 is TGTGCCAGCAGCAGGGGCCGGGCAGGGGCCAACGTCCTGACTTTC.

This rearrangement joins TRBV2 to TRBJ1-1; 9 positions match TRBD1. The V and J ends lost 10 bases and 1 base, in that order; junction bases with no gene match: 4. The CDR3 loop spans 13 amino acids. CDR1 is SNHLY and CDR2 is FYNNEI in the germline V gene. The CDR3 reads CATGDRANTEAFF. CDR3 coding DNA: TGTGCCACCGGGGACAGGGCGAACACTGAAGCTTTCTTT. The full variable domain, with the rest looked up from reference TRBV2 and TRBJ1-1, is EPEVTQTPSHQVTQMGQEVILRCVPISNHLYFYWYRQILGQKVEFLVSFYNNEISEKSEIFDDQFSVERPDGSNFTLKIRSTKLEDSAMYFCATGDRANTEAFFGQGTRLTVV.

CDR3 amino acids: CASSPQPGQGYGYTF. The CDR3 coding sequence is TGCGCCAGCAGTCCTCAACCGGGACAGGGCTATGGCTACACCTTC. The rearrangement uses TRBV5-1 and TRBJ1-2, with 9 bases aligning to TRBD1. The CDR3 runs to 15 residues. CDR1 SGHRS and CDR2 YFSETQ come from the germline V gene. Germline trimming cut 5 bases from V and 4 bases from J; bases unmatched to any gene: 9.

This sequence joins TRBV10-3 and TRBJ2-2; 8 positions match TRBD1. Per germline, CDR1 ENHRY and CDR2 SYGVKD. The CDR3 totals 17 residues. With V trimmed by 6 bases and J by 0 bases, 9 bases remained unmatched. CDR3 bases: TGTGCCATCAGGCCCGACAGGGGAAACACGAACACCGGGGAGCTGTTTTTT. Its translation: CAIRPDRGNTNTGELFF.

This rearrangement joins TRBV7-2 to TRBJ1-2; the D gene is possibly TRBD1 (6 bases). CDR3 length: 16 residues. The V gene's germline CDR1 is SGHTA and CDR2 FQGNSA. Trimming took 2 bases from V and 4 from J, leaving 17 bases between them. As DNA, the CDR3 is TGTGCCAGCAGCTTAAGGCTGGCAGGGGCAACCTATGGCTACACCTTC. It is translated as CASSLRLAGATYGYTF.

The V call is TRBV5-4, the J call TRBJ2-2; tentative D call: TRBD2 (6 bases). Germline V gene data show CDR1 as SGHNT and CDR2 as YYREEE (reference sequence). With 4 bases removed from V and 2 bases from J, the gap between germline ends came to 15 bases. This CDR3 has 16 residues. In nucleotides, the CDR3 is TGTGCCAGCAGCCCCGGATTAGCGGTTAACACCGGGGAGCTGTTTTTT. Protein product: CASSPGLAVNTGELFF.

The chain couples TRBV29-1 to TRBJ2-7; maybe TRBD1 (5 bases). This CDR3 region has 12 residues. Between the trimmed V and J ends, which lost 4 bases and 0 bases, there was a span of 7 bases. Germline CDR1 and CDR2: SQVTM and ANQGSEA. The CDR3 here is CSVGQSSYEQYF. The CDR3, as DNA: TGCAGCGTTGGACAGAGCTCCTACGAGCAGTACTTC.

The chain employs TRBV5-5 and TRBJ1-1; D ambiguous. V was shortened by 1 base and J by 1 base, with 8 bases between the two germline ends. Germline CDR1 and CDR2: SGHKS and YYEKEE (reference sequence). This CDR3 comprises 14 residues. Here the CDR3 DNA reads TGTGCCAGCAGCTTGAGTCAGTGGAACACTGAAGCTTTCTTT. Its translation: CASSLSQWNTEAFF.

The genes are TRBV28 and TRBJ1-4; TRBD1 is a possible D gene (5 bases). Trimming pared 5 bases from V and 6 bases from J, leaving 13 bases between. Germline CDR1 reads MDHEN; CDR2 reads SYDVKM. CDR3 length: 14 residues. CDR3 bases: TGTGCCAGCAGTCCCGGGGGGTCGCATGAAAAACTGTTTTTT. Its protein product is CASSPGGSHEKLFF.

The J gene is TRBJ2-7, the V gene TRBV29-1; D not resolved. V was clipped by 6 bases and J by 6 bases, with 21 bases between them. Germline V lookup: CDR1 SQVTM, CDR2 ANQGSEA. This CDR3 comprises 14 residues. This CDR3 is CSVTQQVAEGEQYF. Here the CDR3 DNA reads TGCAGCGTGACCCAGCAGGTGGCAGAAGGCGAGCAGTACTTC.

The genes are TRBV20-1 and TRBJ2-7, with TRBD1 matching over 8 bases. Trimming cost V 3 bases and J 7 bases; bases outside gene matches: 14. The CDR3 contains 15 residues. Germline V lookup: CDR1 DFQATT, CDR2 SNEGSKA (reference sequence). CDR3 sequence reads: CSASQAGGGLVEQYF. For the CDR3, the DNA is TGCAGTGCTAGTCAGGCAGGGGGCGGACTGGTGGAGCAGTACTTC.